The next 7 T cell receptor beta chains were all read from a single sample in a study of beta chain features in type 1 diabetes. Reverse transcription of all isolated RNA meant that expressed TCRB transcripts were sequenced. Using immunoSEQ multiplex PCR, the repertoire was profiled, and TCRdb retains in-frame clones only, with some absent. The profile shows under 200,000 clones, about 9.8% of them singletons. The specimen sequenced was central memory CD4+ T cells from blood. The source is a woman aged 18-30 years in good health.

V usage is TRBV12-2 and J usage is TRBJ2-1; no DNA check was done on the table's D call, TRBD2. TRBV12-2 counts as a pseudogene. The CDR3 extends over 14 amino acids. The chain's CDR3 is CASRLEASYNEQFF. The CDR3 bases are TGTGCAAGTCGCTTAGAAGCTTCCTACAATGAGCAGTTCTTC.

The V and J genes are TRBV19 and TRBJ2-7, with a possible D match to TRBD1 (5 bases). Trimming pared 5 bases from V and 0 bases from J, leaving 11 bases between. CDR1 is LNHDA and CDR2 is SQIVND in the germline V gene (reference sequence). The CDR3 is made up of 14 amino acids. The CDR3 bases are TGTGCCAGTAGTTCCCGGACATACTCCTACGAGCAGTACTTC. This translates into CASSSRTYSYEQYF.

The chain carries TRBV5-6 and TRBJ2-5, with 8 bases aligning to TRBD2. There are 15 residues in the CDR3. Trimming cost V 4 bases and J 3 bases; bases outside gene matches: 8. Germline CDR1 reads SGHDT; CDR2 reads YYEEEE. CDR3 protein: CASSTNGRAEETQYF. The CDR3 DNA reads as TGTGCCAGCAGCACAAACGGGAGGGCCGAAGAGACCCAGTACTTC. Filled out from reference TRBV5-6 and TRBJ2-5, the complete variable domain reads DAGVTQSPTHLIKTRGQQVTLRCSPKSGHDTVSWYQQALGQGPQFIFQYYEEEERQRGNFPDRFSGHQFPNYSSELNVNALLLGDSALYLCASSTNGRAEETQYFGPGTRLLVL.

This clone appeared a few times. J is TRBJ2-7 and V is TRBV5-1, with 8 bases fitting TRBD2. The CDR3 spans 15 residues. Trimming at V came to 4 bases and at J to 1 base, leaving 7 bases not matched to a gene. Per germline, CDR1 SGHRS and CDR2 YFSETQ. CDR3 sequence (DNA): TGCGCCAGCAGCCTCAAGGTAGCGGGATCCTACGAGCAGTACTTC. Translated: CASSLKVAGSYEQYF.

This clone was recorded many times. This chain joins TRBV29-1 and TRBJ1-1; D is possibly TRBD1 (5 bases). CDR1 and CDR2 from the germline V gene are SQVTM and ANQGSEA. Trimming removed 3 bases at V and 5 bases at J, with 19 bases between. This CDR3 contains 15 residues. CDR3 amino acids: CSVDALGGGLTEAFF. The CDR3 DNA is TGCAGCGTTGACGCCCTCGGGGGAGGATTAACTGAAGCTTTCTTT.

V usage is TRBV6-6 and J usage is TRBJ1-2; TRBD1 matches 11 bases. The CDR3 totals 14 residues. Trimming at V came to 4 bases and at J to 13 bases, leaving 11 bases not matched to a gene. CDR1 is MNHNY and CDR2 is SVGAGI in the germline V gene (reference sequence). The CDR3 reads CASSSTGQGVSRTF. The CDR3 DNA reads TGTGCCAGCAGTTCCACGGGACAGGGGGTCTCTCGCACCTTC.

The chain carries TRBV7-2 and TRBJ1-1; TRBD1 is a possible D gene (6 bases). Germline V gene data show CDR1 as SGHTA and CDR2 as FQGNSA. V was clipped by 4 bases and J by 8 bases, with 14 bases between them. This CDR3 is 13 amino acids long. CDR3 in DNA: TGTGCCAGCAGCTCCGGGATGGGGACAGAAGCTTTCTTT. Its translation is CASSSGMGTEAFF.